This TCR beta chain was obtained from a study of blood T cell repertoires in COVID-19. Study-wide context: The analysed material was cDNA or gDNA that came from T cells, B-cell-depleted T cells, or PBMCs.

The table came from immunoSEQ multiplex PCR; TCRdb's copy has only in-frame clones and leaves some out. The sample yields some 22,000 clones, around 86% seen once. Per the germline V gene, CDR1 is SGHDT and CDR2 is YYEEEE. CDR3 length: 17 residues. V was cut by 1 base and J by 0 bases, with 16 bases left in between. V usage is TRBV5-6 and J usage is TRBJ1-1; D is unresolved. This receptor was obtained from a human donor with active COVID-19. The donor label of this sample is uncertain. The sequenced sample was peripheral blood. The CDR3 nucleotides read TGTGCCAGCAGCTTGTTGGGAGCCGAGATAATGAACACTGAAGCTTTCTTT. Its protein product is CASSLLGAEIMNTEAFF.